This note documents a single TCR beta chain sequence. What it recognizes is unknown. The sample originates from a study of T cells after yellow fever vaccination. Study conclusions and caveats: Most clones from primary vaccination were detected again post-booster (almost 98% CD4, approximately 90% CD8). Abundant clonotypes from the bulk population could contaminate FACS-sorted repertoires.

TCRdb ran MiXCR on the 5' RACE reads and lists one entry per CDR3 protein. The profile covers roughly 520,000 distinct CDR3 sequences, with roughly a fifth appearing a single time and about 16% taken by the ten largest. The germline CDR1 and CDR2 sequences are DFQATT and SNEGSKA (reference sequence). There are 14 residues in the CDR3. The source material was PBMCs, sampled about 21 days after the first yellow fever vaccination. This TCR was recovered from a young man who received the YFV17D yellow fever vaccine. The chain uses TRBV20-1 and TRBJ1-5; 7 bases are shared with TRBD1. CDR3 coding DNA: TGCAGCGCCCCCCCTGGGACAGCGAATCAGCCCCAGCATTTT. This translates into CSAPPGTANQPQHF.